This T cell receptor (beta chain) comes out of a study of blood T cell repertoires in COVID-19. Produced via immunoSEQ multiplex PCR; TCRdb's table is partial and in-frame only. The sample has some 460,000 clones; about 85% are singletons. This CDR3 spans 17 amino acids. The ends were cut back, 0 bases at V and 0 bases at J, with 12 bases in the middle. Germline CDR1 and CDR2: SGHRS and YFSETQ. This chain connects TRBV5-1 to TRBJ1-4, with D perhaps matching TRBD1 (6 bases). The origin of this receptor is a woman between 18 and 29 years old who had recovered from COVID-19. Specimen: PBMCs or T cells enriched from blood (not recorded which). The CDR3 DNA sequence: TGCGCCAGCAGCTTGGACCCAGGGGCCTCAACTAATGAAAAACTGTTTTTT. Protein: CASSLDPGASTNEKLFF.